Following are 21 T cell receptor beta chains from one sample sequenced in a study of OX40 agonist ivuxolimab in advanced cancers. This table comes from immunoSEQ multiplex PCR, and its TCRdb copy is limited to in-frame clones, with some not included. The sample yields 90,000 to 100,000 clones, roughly 91% seen once. This specimen was CD4+ or CD8+ T cells sorted from blood, taken in a trial of the OX40 agonist ivuxolimab. These receptors were taken from an adult with an advanced solid tumor such as melanoma, head and neck, liver or kidney cancer.

The chain has TRBV28 and TRBJ1-2; D is undetermined. The V gene's germline CDR1 is MDHEN and CDR2 SYDVKM. V lost 2 bases and J lost 4, with 5 bases in between. CDR3 size: 12 residues. The DNA of the CDR3 is TGTGCCAGCAGTTTAGGGGTCTATGGCTACACCTTC. Translated: CASSLGVYGYTF.

J is TRBJ2-7 and V is TRBV6-5; D remains ambiguous. V was shortened by 7 bases and J by 5 bases, with 15 bases between the two germline ends. CDR1 and CDR2 from the germline V gene are MNHEY and SVGAGI. The CDR3 is 13 amino acids. This chain's CDR3 is CASTTQVFHEQYF. The CDR3 nucleotides read TGTGCCAGCACAACACAAGTCTTTCACGAGCAGTACTTC.

This chain joins TRBV5-1 and TRBJ2-3; TRBD1 aligns across 10 bases. Germline CDR1 reads SGHRS; CDR2 reads YFSETQ. The CDR3 contains 15 residues. V lost 3 bases, J lost 2 bases, and 3 bases stayed unmatched. The CDR3 nucleotides read TGCGCCAGCAGCTGGGGACAGGGGATCACAGATACGCAGTATTTT. Protein sequence: CASSWGQGITDTQYF.

The chain carries TRBV7-9 and TRBJ1-2, with a possible D match to TRBD1 (5 bases). The germline V gene has CDR1 SEHNR and CDR2 FQNEAQ (reference sequence). CDR3 size: 15 residues. V was trimmed by 1 base and J by 8 bases, leaving 17 bases between them. CDR3 sequence (DNA): TGTGCCAGCAGCTTAGATCTCGACGGGGGACCGGGCTACACCTTC. Translation gives CASSLDLDGGPGYTF.

The rearrangement uses TRBV5-4 and TRBJ2-3, with 12 positions matching TRBD1. The germline V gene encodes CDR1 SGHNT and CDR2 YYREEE (reference sequence). Trimming took 3 bases from V and 4 from J; bases not matched to a gene: 6. CDR3 length equals 16 residues. Here the CDR3 DNA reads TGTGCCAGCAGCTGGGGGACAGGGGGCGCATCAGATACGCAGTATTTT. Translated, it gives CASSWGTGGASDTQYF.

V is TRBV7-2 and J is TRBJ2-4; TRBD2 aligns across 7 bases. The CDR3 is made up of 14 amino acids. The V gene's germline CDR1 is SGHTA and CDR2 FQGNSA. J was trimmed by 1 base and V by 5 bases; bases with no gene match: 2. Written as DNA, the CDR3 is TGTGCCAGCAGCGTACTAGCGGCCAAAAACATTCAGTACTTC. Its protein is CASSVLAAKNIQYF.

The rearrangement uses TRBV27 and TRBJ2-3; 7 nucleotides match TRBD2. CDR3 length equals 15 residues. Germline CDR1 and CDR2: MNHEY and SMNVEV (reference sequence). J lost 2 bases, V lost 2 bases, and 4 bases had no gene match. The CDR3 sequence: CASSLTGLITDTQYF. The CDR3 nucleotides read TGTGCCAGCAGTTTAACGGGACTAATCACAGATACGCAGTATTTT.

The rearrangement links TRBV5-4 to TRBJ1-4; a weak D match, TRBD1 (6 bases). Germline V gene lookup returns CDR1 SGHNT and CDR2 YYREEE (reference sequence). The CDR3 is 14 amino acids. The V end lost 4 bases, the J end lost 8 bases, and 15 bases lay between the germline ends. CDR3 residues: CASSDRRQEEKLFF. Written as DNA, the CDR3 is TGTGCCAGCAGCGACAGGAGGCAAGAGGAAAAACTGTTTTTT.

The sample holds one count of this clone. This chain connects TRBV19 to TRBJ1-4; 12 positions match TRBD1. V was clipped by 6 bases and J by 4 bases; unmatched bases: 6. CDR1 is LNHDA and CDR2 is SQIVND in the germline V gene (reference sequence). This CDR3 comprises 16 residues. CDR3: CASRGQGAFGNEKLFF. CDR3 in DNA: TGTGCCAGTAGGGGACAGGGGGCTTTCGGTAATGAAAAACTGTTTTTT.

This clone has a handful of counts. The genes are TRBV19 and TRBJ1-5, with D possibly TRBD1 on 6 matching bases. Germline V gives CDR1 LNHDA, CDR2 SQIVND (reference sequence). The CDR3 extends over 13 amino acids. V dropped 5 bases and J dropped 6 bases, with 11 bases sitting between them. CDR3 sequence reads: CASSAQGGQPQHF. In nucleotides, the CDR3 is TGTGCCAGTAGTGCACAGGGAGGTCAGCCCCAGCATTTT.

The genes are TRBV7-2 and TRBJ1-4; no clear D. The V gene's germline CDR1 is SGHTA and CDR2 FQGNSA. CDR3 length: 13 residues. The V gene lost 5 bases and the J gene lost 8 bases, with 12 bases spanning the gap. This CDR3 reads CASSPPTREKLFF. CDR3 nucleotide sequence: TGTGCCAGCAGCCCGCCCACCAGAGAAAAACTGTTTTTT.

In this sample, this clone turned up once. V gene TRBV2 combines with J gene TRBJ2-7; D gene uncertain. V lost 4 bases and J lost 4, with 8 bases in between. This CDR3 contains 12 residues. Per germline, CDR1 SNHLY and CDR2 FYNNEI. The CDR3 DNA reads TGTGCCAGCAGTGTCGGGCTTTACGAGCAGTACTTC. Protein product: CASSVGLYEQYF.

CDR3 sequence (DNA): TGCGCCAGCAGCCAAGGTGGCGGACAGGGGTCTGGTGGCTACACCTTC. Protein sequence: CASSQGGGQGSGGYTF. The V and J genes are TRBV4-1 and TRBJ1-2, with 9 bases that match TRBD1. With 1 base clipped from V and 7 bases from J, the junction kept 10 bases outside the gene matches. CDR1 is MGHRA, CDR2 YSYEKL, per germline. The CDR3 contains 16 residues.

The J gene is TRBJ2-2, the V gene TRBV12-1; TRBD2, the table's D call, lacks a check against the DNA. TRBV12-1 is deemed a pseudogene. The CDR3 runs to 14 residues. The CDR3 sequence: CASSLPILSGELFF. The CDR3 DNA sequence: TGTGCCAGCAGCTTACCAATCTTGAGCGGGGAGCTGTTTTTT.

The gene calls are TRBV5-1 and TRBJ2-5, with D possibly being TRBD2 (5 bases). Trimming shortened V by 5 bases and J by 5 bases, and 10 bases separated the two germline ends. CDR1 is SGHRS and CDR2 is YFSETQ in the germline V gene. This CDR3 region has 12 residues. CDR3 sequence reads: CASRPGSETQYF. The CDR3 DNA reads TGCGCCAGCAGGCCTGGGAGCGAGACCCAGTACTTC.

The CDR3 coding sequence is TGTGCCAGCAGCTTCGGGACAGGGGAAGCTTTCTTT. It is translated as CASSFGTGEAFF. The chain employs TRBV28 and TRBJ1-1, with TRBD1 identical over 9 bases. Germline V gene lookup returns CDR1 MDHEN and CDR2 SYDVKM. CDR3 size: 12 residues. Trimming removed 6 bases from V and 8 bases from J; junction bases left unmatched: 4.

The V gene is TRBV4-1, the J gene TRBJ2-7, with a weak D call TRBD1 (5 bases). This CDR3 is built from 15 residues. V was shortened by 2 bases and J by 2 bases, with 13 bases between the two germline ends. Per germline, CDR1 MGHRA and CDR2 YSYEKL. The CDR3 loop is CASSQLGPGAYEQYF. CDR3 bases: TGCGCCAGCAGCCAATTGGGGCCCGGCGCCTACGAGCAGTACTTC.

The chain joins TRBV28 to TRBJ2-1; a possible D gene is TRBD2 (6 bases). Between the trimmed V and J ends, which lost 6 bases and 5 bases, there was a span of 11 bases. The CDR3 is made up of 13 amino acids. The germline CDR1 and CDR2 sequences are MDHEN and SYDVKM. CDR3 coding DNA: TGTGCCAGCAGGCGCGGGATTAACAATGAGCAGTTCTTC. Amino acids: CASRRGINNEQFF.

The chain couples TRBV19 to TRBJ2-7, with D maybe TRBD1 (7 bases). The V gene's germline CDR1 is LNHDA and CDR2 SQIVND (reference sequence). This CDR3 spans 13 amino acids. The V end was cut by 10 bases, the J end by 6 bases, with 19 bases between. The CDR3, as DNA: TGTGCCACTCAGGGGGGCAAGCGCCCCGAGCAGTACTTC. Protein product: CATQGGKRPEQYF.

This clone was observed a single time. The chain links TRBV5-1 to TRBJ1-2, with D tentatively TRBD1 (6 bases). V gave up 5 bases and J gave up 4 bases, with 12 bases separating them. The CDR3 runs 13 residues. From germline, CDR1 is SGHRS and CDR2 YFSETQ. The CDR3 spells CASRPAGAYGYTF. CDR3 DNA: TGCGCCAGCAGACCGGCAGGGGCCTATGGCTACACCTTC.

The chain employs TRBV5-1 and TRBJ2-1; D call uncertain. In germline, CDR1 is SGHRS, CDR2 YFSETQ. V was trimmed by 5 bases and J by 6 bases, leaving 12 bases between them. The CDR3 extends over 13 amino acids. CDR3 bases: TGCGCCAGCAGGTTAGGGATCGGCAATGAGCAGTTCTTC. It codes for CASRLGIGNEQFF.